This passage covers 23 T cell receptor beta chains from one sample sequenced in a study of T cells in tumors after PD-1 blockade. The data were produced by immunoSEQ multiplex PCR, yet TCRdb's version contains in-frame clones alone and is incomplete. The sample shows about 4,400 clones, nearly 70% of them seen only once. Sequencing was performed on tumor tissue, taken before anti-PD-1 treatment. All receptors derive from a human donor with basal cell carcinoma.

The chain is built from TRBV28 and TRBJ2-1; 15 bases fit TRBD2. Trimming cost V 5 bases and J 2 bases; bases outside gene matches: 1. The CDR3 runs to 16 residues. The germline V gene encodes CDR1 MDHEN and CDR2 SYDVKM. This CDR3 reads CASSRTSGGAYNEQFF. The CDR3 DNA reads TGTGCCAGCAGTAGGACTAGCGGGGGGGCCTACAATGAGCAGTTCTTC.

The V gene is TRBV5-4, the J gene TRBJ1-1; D gene unclear. Germline lookup yields CDR1 SGHNT and CDR2 YYREEE (reference sequence). The CDR3 sequence is 14 residues long. The ends were cut back, 4 bases at V and 6 bases at J, with 16 bases in the middle. The CDR3 here is CASSVITGSPEAFF. In DNA form, the CDR3 reads TGTGCCAGCAGCGTCATTACGGGCTCCCCTGAAGCTTTCTTT.

The rearrangement links TRBV6-4 to TRBJ2-5; D uncertain. The CDR3 spans 10 residues. V lost 3 bases and J 4 bases, leaving 0 bases between the germline ends. CDR1 and CDR2 (germline): MRHNA, SNTAGT. CDR3: CASSEETQYF. The CDR3 DNA follows: TGTGCCAGCAGTGAAGAGACCCAGTACTTC.

The V and J genes are TRBV3-1 (or the pseudogene TRBV3-2) and TRBJ2-5, with 14 bases matching TRBD2. CDR1 is LGHDT, CDR2 YNNKEL, per germline (reference sequence). CDR3 length: 20 residues. The V segment lost 0 bases and the J segment 2 bases; nucleotides outside the gene matches: 11. The CDR3 here is CASSQDRYGTSGRGQETQYF. CDR3 sequence (DNA): TGTGCCAGCAGCCAAGATCGGTATGGGACTAGCGGGAGAGGGCAAGAGACCCAGTACTTC.

The genes are TRBV7-6 and TRBJ2-5, with D perhaps TRBD1 (6 bases). Germline assignment: CDR1 SGHVS and CDR2 FNYEAQ. CDR3 size: 13 residues. V shed 1 base and J shed 3 bases, with 6 bases lying between them. Written as DNA, the CDR3 is TGTGCCAGCAGCTTAGGGACAGAAGAGACCCAGTACTTC. Its translation is CASSLGTEETQYF.

This clone showed up just a few times. The chain employs TRBV29-1 and TRBJ2-3; TRBD2 might be the D (5 bases). V gave up 6 bases and J gave up 2 bases, with 15 bases separating them. CDR3 length equals 14 residues. The V gene's germline CDR1 is SQVTM and CDR2 ANQGSEA. The CDR3 region has the DNA TGCAGCGTCATGTTCGGACTGAACACAGATACGCAGTATTTT. This codes for CSVMFGLNTDTQYF.

The chain combines TRBV4-1 with TRBJ2-1; D is perhaps TRBD1 (8 bases). CDR1 and CDR2 (germline): MGHRA, YSYEKL. CDR3 length: 15 residues. Trimming removed 4 bases at V and 8 bases at J, with 18 bases between. The CDR3 bases are TGCGCCAGCAGCCTCGGACAGGGAGGGTTCGATGAGCAGTTCTTC. Protein sequence: CASSLGQGGFDEQFF.

The chain links TRBV28 to TRBJ2-7; TRBD2 matches 16 bases. Per germline, CDR1 MDHEN and CDR2 SYDVKM. After removal of 4 bases from V and 4 bases from J, the junction contained 7 bases not matched to a gene. This CDR3 region has 17 residues. In DNA, the CDR3 is TGTGCCAGCAGTTCGGCGGGACTAGCGGGGGGGGAATACGAGCAGTACTTC. Translation: CASSSAGLAGGEYEQYF.

This sequence joins TRBV18 and TRBJ1-1; perhaps TRBD1 as D (5 bases). Germline-derived CDR1 and CDR2 are KGHSH and LQKENI. The CDR3 totals 13 residues. V shed 2 bases and J shed 2 bases, with 6 bases lying between them. CDR3 sequence (DNA): TGTGCCAGCTCACCAGGGGGTAACACTGAAGCTTTCTTT. Its translation is CASSPGGNTEAFF.

This chain uses TRBV15 with TRBJ1-1; 9 nucleotides agree with TRBD1. Unmatched junction bases numbered 11, after V lost 1 base and J lost 8 bases. This CDR3 contains 16 residues. CDR1 is LNHNV, CDR2 YYDKDF, per germline (reference sequence). The CDR3 here is CATSRGAGTGFGEAFF. DNA for the CDR3: TGTGCCACCAGCAGAGGGGCCGGGACAGGGTTTGGCGAAGCTTTCTTT.

This rearrangement joins TRBV24-1 to TRBJ2-3; TRBD2 agrees at 10 bases. The CDR3 contains 16 residues. Germline CDR1 is KGHDR and CDR2 is SFDVKD. V lost 3 bases, J lost 1 base, and 3 bases stayed unmatched. This CDR3 is CATSDPGLAGTDTQYF. CDR3 coding DNA: TGTGCCACCAGTGATCCCGGACTAGCGGGCACAGATACGCAGTATTTT.

This chain links TRBV9 with TRBJ2-3; 14 bases are a match to TRBD2. CDR1 is SGDLS, CDR2 YYNGEE, per germline. V was pared by 3 bases and J by 6 bases, with 9 bases of the junction left unmatched. The CDR3 extends over 17 amino acids. CDR3 sequence (DNA): TGTGCCAGCAGCGGAGGACTAGCGGGGGGCCATGGGGATACGCAGTATTTT. This sequence encodes CASSGGLAGGHGDTQYF. The full variable domain, rest sourced from reference TRBV9 and TRBJ2-3, is DSGVTQTPKHLITATGQRVTLRCSPRSGDLSVYWYQQSLDQGLQFLIQYYNGEERAKGNILERFSAQQFPDLHSELNLSSLELGDSALYFCASSGGLAGGHGDTQYFGPGTRLTVL.

This clone was seen a handful of times. The chain uses TRBV19 and TRBJ2-5, with D unresolved. Germline CDR1 is LNHDA and CDR2 is SQIVND (reference sequence). V lost 4 bases to trimming and J lost 3 bases, with 9 bases between them. This CDR3 contains 13 residues. The CDR3 is CASSRSAKETQYF. The CDR3 nucleotides are TGTGCCAGTAGTAGGTCAGCTAAAGAGACCCAGTACTTC. Filled out from reference TRBV19 and TRBJ2-5, the complete variable domain reads DGGITQSPKYLFRKEGQNVTLSCEQNLNHDAMYWYRQDPGQGLRLIYYSQIVNDFQKGDIAEGYSVSREKKESFPLTVTSAQKNPTAFYLCASSRSAKETQYFGPGTRLLVL.

The CDR3 region has the DNA TGTGCCAGCAGTTTCGGGGACGGAACTGAAGCTTTCTTT. This sequence encodes CASSFGDGTEAFF. The chain employs TRBV9 and TRBJ1-1; possibly TRBD1 for D (5 bases). Germline values: CDR1 SGDLS, CDR2 YYNGEE. V lost 5 bases and J 5 bases, leaving 13 bases between the germline ends. This CDR3 has 13 residues.

This chain joins TRBV14 and TRBJ2-2; 10 bases map to TRBD1. This CDR3 comprises 16 residues. V gave up 1 base and J gave up 6 bases; unmatched junction bases: 5. The V gene's germline CDR1 is SGHDN and CDR2 FVKESK. CDR3 residues: CASSQGGTGAPGELFF. In DNA form, the CDR3 reads TGTGCCAGCAGCCAAGGGGGGACAGGGGCCCCCGGGGAGCTGTTTTTT.

This clone was seen a single time. The germline gene is not matched at one end of the junction; a read error may be the cause. This rearrangement joins TRBV28 to TRBJ1-2; no definite D call. CDR1 and CDR2 (germline): MDHEN, SYDVKM. The CDR3 sequence is 12 residues long. CDR3 bases: TGTGCCATCGCCGGGTCAAACTACGGCTACACCTTC. This gives the protein CAIAGSNYGYTF.

The chain uses TRBV5-6 and TRBJ2-3; 9 nucleotides align to TRBD2. Germline CDR1 reads SGHDT; CDR2 reads YYEEEE. The CDR3 contains 16 residues. V gave up 0 bases and J gave up 1 base; unmatched junction bases: 3. The CDR3 reads CASSLARGGGTDTQYF. The CDR3 coding sequence is TGTGCCAGCAGCTTGGCACGCGGGGGGGGCACAGATACGCAGTATTTT.

This clone occurred a few times. The chain couples TRBV9 to TRBJ1-6; TRBD1 aligns across 8 bases. Germline V gives CDR1 SGDLS, CDR2 YYNGEE. The CDR3 consists of 16 residues. J was trimmed by 6 bases and V by 0 bases; bases with no gene match: 5. Here the CDR3 DNA reads TGTGCCAGCAGCGTAGACCCCGACAGGGGTAATTCACCCCTCCACTTT. It translates to CASSVDPDRGNSPLHF.

CDR3 in amino acids: CASSQDDSYGYTF. DNA for the CDR3: TGCGCCAGCAGCCAAGATGACAGCTATGGCTACACCTTC. The chain combines TRBV4-1 with TRBJ1-2; tentative D call: TRBD1 (5 bases). The CDR3 is made up of 13 amino acids. V was cut by 0 bases and J by 4 bases, with 6 bases left in between. The germline V gene has CDR1 MGHRA and CDR2 YSYEKL.

The J gene is TRBJ2-5, the V gene TRBV7-9; the D gene is possibly TRBD1 (7 bases). CDR1 SEHNR and CDR2 FQNEAQ come from the germline V gene (reference sequence). The CDR3 consists of 16 residues. V lost 5 bases and J lost 5, with 21 bases in between. The CDR3 loop is CASSQGGTGSKETQYF. In DNA form, the CDR3 reads TGTGCCAGCAGCCAGGGGGGCACAGGGAGCAAGGAGACCCAGTACTTC.

J is TRBJ2-5 and V is TRBV29-1, with 10 bases that match TRBD2. The germline gives CDR1 SQVTM, CDR2 ANQGSEA. CDR3 size: 14 residues. The V and J ends lost 5 bases and 1 base, in that order; junction bases with no gene match: 4. The CDR3 loop reads CSVLLAGLQETQYF. CDR3 coding DNA: TGCAGCGTTTTACTAGCGGGACTCCAAGAGACCCAGTACTTC. Using reference TRBV29-1 and TRBJ2-5 for the parts outside the CDR3, the full variable domain is SAVISQKPSRDICQRGTSLTIQCQVDSQVTMMFWYRQQPGQSLTLIATANQGSEATYESGFVIDKFPISRPNLTFSTLTVSNMSPEDSSIYLCSVLLAGLQETQYFGPGTRLLVL.

This clone was seen only once. J is TRBJ1-1 and V is TRBV27, with D hard to call. From germline, CDR1 is MNHEY and CDR2 SMNVEV (reference sequence). The V gene lost 5 bases and the J gene lost 3 bases, with 13 bases spanning the gap. The CDR3 spans 14 residues. CDR3 loop: CASSPRGGDTEAFF. The DNA of the CDR3 is TGTGCCAGCAGTCCCCGTGGAGGCGACACTGAAGCTTTCTTT.

CDR3 in amino acids: CASSPKGGVNEKLFF. CDR3 DNA sequence: TGTGCCAGCAGCCCCAAAGGGGGAGTAAATGAAAAACTGTTTTTT. This rearrangement joins TRBV7-2 to TRBJ1-4; tentative D call: TRBD1 (6 bases). The CDR3 runs to 15 residues. CDR1 SGHTA and CDR2 FQGNSA come from the germline V gene. V shed 5 bases and J shed 5 bases, with 15 bases lying between them. Variable domain in full (rest from reference TRBV7-2 and TRBJ1-4): GAGVSQSPSNKVTEKGKDVELRCDPISGHTALYWYRQSLGQGLEFLIYFQGNSAPDKSGLPSDRFSAERTGGSVSTLTIQRTQQEDSAVYLCASSPKGGVNEKLFFGSGTQLSVL.